This TCR beta chain comes out of a study of blood T cell repertoires in COVID-19. Data came from immunoSEQ multiplex PCR; TCRdb stores just in-frame clones and leaves some out. The sample carries under 200,000 clones, approximately 84% recorded once. Looked up from germline, CDR1 is DFQATT and CDR2 is SNEGSKA (reference sequence). The CDR3 totals 11 residues. V lost 7 bases and J lost 7, with 10 bases in between. Sequenced: peripheral blood. This TCR was recovered from a woman aged 45-65 years with COVID-19, enrolled during active disease. The J gene is TRBJ1-4, the V gene TRBV20-1; D call uncertain. The CDR3 DNA follows: TGCAGTGTTGCGGGTTCTGAAAAACTGTTTTTT. Translating gives CSVAGSEKLFF.